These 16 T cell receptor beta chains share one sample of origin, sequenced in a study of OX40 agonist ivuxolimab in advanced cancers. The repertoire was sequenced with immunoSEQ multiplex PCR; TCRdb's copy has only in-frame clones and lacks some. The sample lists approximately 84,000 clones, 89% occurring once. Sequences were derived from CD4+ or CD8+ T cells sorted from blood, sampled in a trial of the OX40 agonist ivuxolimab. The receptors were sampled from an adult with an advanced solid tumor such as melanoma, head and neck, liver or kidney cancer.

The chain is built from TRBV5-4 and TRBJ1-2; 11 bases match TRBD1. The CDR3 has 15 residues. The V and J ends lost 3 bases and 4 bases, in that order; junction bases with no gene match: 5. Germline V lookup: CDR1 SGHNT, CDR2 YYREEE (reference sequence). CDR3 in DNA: TGTGCCAGCAGCTCCCGGGACAGGGGGAGCTATGGCTACACCTTC. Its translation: CASSSRDRGSYGYTF.

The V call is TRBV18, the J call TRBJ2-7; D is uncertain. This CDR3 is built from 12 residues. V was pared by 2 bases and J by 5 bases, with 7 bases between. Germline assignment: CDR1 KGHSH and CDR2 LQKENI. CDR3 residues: CASSPGGHEQYF. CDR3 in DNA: TGTGCCAGCTCACCAGGCGGCCACGAGCAGTACTTC.

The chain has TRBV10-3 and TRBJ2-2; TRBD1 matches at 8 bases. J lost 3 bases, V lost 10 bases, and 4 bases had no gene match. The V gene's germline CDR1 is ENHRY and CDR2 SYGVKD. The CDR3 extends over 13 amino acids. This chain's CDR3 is CATTGGYTGELFF. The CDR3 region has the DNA TGTGCCACTACAGGGGGATACACCGGGGAGCTGTTTTTT.

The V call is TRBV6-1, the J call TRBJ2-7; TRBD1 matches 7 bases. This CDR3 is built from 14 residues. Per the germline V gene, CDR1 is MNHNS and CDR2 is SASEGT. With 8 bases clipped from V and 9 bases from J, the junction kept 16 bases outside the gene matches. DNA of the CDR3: TGTGCCAGCGCCAGGGGGTATACAGGGGCGGGGCAGTACGTC. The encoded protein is CASARGYTGAGQYV.

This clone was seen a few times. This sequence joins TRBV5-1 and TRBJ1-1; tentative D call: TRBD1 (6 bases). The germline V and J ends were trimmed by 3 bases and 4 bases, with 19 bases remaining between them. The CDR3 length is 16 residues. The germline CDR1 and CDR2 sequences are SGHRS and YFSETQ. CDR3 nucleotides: TGCGCCAGCAGCTCTAATACAGGGAGAGTTGGCACTGAAGCTTTCTTT. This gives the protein CASSSNTGRVGTEAFF. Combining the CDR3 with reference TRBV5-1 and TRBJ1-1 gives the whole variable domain KAGVTQTPRYLIKTRGQQVTLSCSPISGHRSVSWYQQTPGQGLQFLFEYFSETQRNKGNFPGRFSGRQFSNSRSEMNVSTLELGDSALYLCASSSNTGRVGTEAFFGQGTRLTVV.

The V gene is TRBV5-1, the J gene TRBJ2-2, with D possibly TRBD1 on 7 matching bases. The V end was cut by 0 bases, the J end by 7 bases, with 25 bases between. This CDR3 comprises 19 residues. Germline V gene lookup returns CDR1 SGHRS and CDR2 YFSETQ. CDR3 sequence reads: CASSLDPRGQGVADGELFF. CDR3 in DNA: TGCGCCAGCAGCTTGGACCCCCGGGGGCAGGGGGTAGCGGACGGGGAGCTGTTTTTT.

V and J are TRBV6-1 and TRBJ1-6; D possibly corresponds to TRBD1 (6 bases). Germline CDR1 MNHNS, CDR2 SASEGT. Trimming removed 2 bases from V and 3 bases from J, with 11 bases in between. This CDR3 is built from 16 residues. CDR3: CASSEMGGLYNSPLHF. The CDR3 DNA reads TGTGCCAGCAGTGAAATGGGGGGCCTCTATAATTCACCCCTCCACTTT.

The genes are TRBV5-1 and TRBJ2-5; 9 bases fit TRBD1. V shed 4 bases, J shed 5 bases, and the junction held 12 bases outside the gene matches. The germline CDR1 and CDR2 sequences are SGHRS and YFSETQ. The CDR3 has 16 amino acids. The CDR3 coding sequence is TGCGCCAGCAGCATACAGGGGACAGGGCTGATGGAGACCCAGTACTTC. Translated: CASSIQGTGLMETQYF.

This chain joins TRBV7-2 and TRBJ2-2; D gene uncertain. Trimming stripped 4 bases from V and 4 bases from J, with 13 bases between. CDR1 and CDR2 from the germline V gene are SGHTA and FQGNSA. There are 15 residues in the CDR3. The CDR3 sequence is CASSWPGRTTGELFF. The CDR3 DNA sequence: TGTGCCAGCAGCTGGCCCGGACGGACCACCGGGGAGCTGTTTTTT.

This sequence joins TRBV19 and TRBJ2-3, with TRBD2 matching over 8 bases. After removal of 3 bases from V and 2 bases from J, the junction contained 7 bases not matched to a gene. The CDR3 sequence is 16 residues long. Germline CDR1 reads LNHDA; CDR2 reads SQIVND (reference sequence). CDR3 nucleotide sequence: TGTGCCAGTAGTATCATGGGACTAGGACTCACAGATACGCAGTATTTT. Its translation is CASSIMGLGLTDTQYF. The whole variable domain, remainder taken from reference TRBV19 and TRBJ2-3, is DGGITQSPKYLFRKEGQNVTLSCEQNLNHDAMYWYRQDPGQGLRLIYYSQIVNDFQKGDIAEGYSVSREKKESFPLTVTSAQKNPTAFYLCASSIMGLGLTDTQYFGPGTRLTVL.

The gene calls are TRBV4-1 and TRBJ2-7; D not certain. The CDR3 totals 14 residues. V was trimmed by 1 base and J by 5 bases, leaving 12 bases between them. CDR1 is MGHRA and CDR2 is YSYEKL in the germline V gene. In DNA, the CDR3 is TGCGCCAGCAGCCAAGTTGTGGGCTGGGACGAGCAGTACGTC. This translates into CASSQVVGWDEQYV.

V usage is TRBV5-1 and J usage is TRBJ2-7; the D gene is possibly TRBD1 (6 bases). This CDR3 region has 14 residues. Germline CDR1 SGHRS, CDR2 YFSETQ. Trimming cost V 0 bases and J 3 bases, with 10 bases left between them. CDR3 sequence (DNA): TGCGCCAGCAGCTTGGGGACAGAAAGCTACGAGCAGTACTTC. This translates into CASSLGTESYEQYF.

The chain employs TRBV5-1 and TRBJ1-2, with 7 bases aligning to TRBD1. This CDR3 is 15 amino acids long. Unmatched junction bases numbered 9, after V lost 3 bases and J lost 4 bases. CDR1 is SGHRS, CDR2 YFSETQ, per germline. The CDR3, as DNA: TGCGCCAGCAGCTCGTTTACCGACAGGGTCTATGGCTACACCTTC. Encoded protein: CASSSFTDRVYGYTF.

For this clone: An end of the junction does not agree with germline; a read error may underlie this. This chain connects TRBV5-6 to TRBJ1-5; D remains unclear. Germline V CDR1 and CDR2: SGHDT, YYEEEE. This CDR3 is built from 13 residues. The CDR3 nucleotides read TGTGCCAGCAGCTGGTGGGGATTAGCGACCGTATCCTTT. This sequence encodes CASSWWGLATVSF.

The CDR3 loop reads CASSPTGAVMNTEAFF. The CDR3 bases are TGTGCCAGCAGCCCTACAGGGGCTGTCATGAACACTGAAGCTTTCTTT. The chain employs TRBV5-4 and TRBJ1-1; 7 bases align to TRBD1. Germline V gives CDR1 SGHNT, CDR2 YYREEE (reference sequence). The CDR3 length is 16 residues. Trimming took 4 bases from V and 0 from J; bases not matched to a gene: 9.

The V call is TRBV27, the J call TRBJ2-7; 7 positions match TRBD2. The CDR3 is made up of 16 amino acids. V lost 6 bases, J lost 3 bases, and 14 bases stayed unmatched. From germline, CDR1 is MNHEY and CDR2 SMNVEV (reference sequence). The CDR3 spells CASRLSLASAFYEQYF. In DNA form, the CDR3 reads TGTGCCAGCAGACTATCACTAGCGTCCGCTTTCTACGAGCAGTACTTC.